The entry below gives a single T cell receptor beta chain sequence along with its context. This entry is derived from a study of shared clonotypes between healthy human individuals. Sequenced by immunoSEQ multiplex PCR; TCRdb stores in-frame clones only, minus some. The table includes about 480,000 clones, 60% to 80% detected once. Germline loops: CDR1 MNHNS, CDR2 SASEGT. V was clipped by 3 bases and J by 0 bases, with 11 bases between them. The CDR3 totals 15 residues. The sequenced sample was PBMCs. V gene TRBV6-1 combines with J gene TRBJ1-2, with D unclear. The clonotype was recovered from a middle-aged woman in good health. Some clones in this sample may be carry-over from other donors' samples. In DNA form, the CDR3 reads TGTGCCAGCAGTGATCGTACACATTCTAACTATGGCTACACCTTC. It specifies CASSDRTHSNYGYTF.